This TCR beta chain was recovered during a study of T cell responses to AZD1222 COVID-19 vaccine. Remarks on this clone: Antigen specificity is unknown.

Study results and caveats: Close to half of all spike-specific TCRs reportedly target regions of the variants that are unmutated. There were mostly white British donors and more females than males, and clonal diversity was possibly underestimated. Among those given AZD1222, only five or six were seropositive at baseline.

V shed 1 base and J 4 bases; nucleotides not matched to a gene: 3. Germline V gene lookup returns CDR1 LGHNA and CDR2 YSLEER. The CDR3 contains 15 residues. Profiling relied on immunoSEQ multiplex PCR, and the TCRdb table lists in-frame clones only, not all of them. The data hold about 180,000 clones, with 80% to 90% observed a single time. The chain has TRBV4-3 and TRBJ2-1; TRBD2 matches at 8 bases. The input for sequencing was peripheral blood, taken 28 days after the second dose of the MenACWY control vaccine. This TCR was sampled from an adult who received the MenACWY meningococcal vaccine as a control. This CDR3 reads CASSQGSGTYNEQFF. In DNA form, the CDR3 reads TGCGCCAGCAGCCAAGGTAGCGGGACTTACAATGAGCAGTTCTTC.